Shown below are 22 T cell receptor beta chains from a single sample sequenced in a study of shared clonotypes between healthy human individuals (dated by TCRdb to about 2020). Receptor libraries were prepared by the immunoSEQ multiplex PCR assay. TCRdb took over this immuneACCESS table, retaining in-frame rearrangements with V and J assigned. Such tables are incomplete; in checked studies, under half of the missing clones stem from an unresolved V gene, and the remainder is unexplained. The table for this sample lists about 600,000 clones; less than 98% of them were counted only once. The ten biggest clones cover roughly 0.055% of the sample. The sequenced sample was naive CD4+ T cells sorted from blood. The cell subset or site label, as the study defines it: CD45RA+ positively selected. Source of these receptors: a woman aged 25 to 45 in good health.

This clone was detected only once. The chain is built from TRBV11-3 and TRBJ2-2; 7 positions agree with TRBD2. From germline, CDR1 is SGHNT and CDR2 YENEEA. The CDR3 contains 13 residues. The V segment lost 5 bases and the J segment 11 bases; nucleotides outside the gene matches: 8. The CDR3, as DNA: TGTGCCAGCAGCACCACTCGCGGGGGTGAGCTGTTTTTT. Translated, it gives CASSTTRGGELFF.

The V and J genes are TRBV4-1 and TRBJ2-7; no definite D call. The CDR3 is 14 residues long. V gave up 3 bases and J gave up 0 bases, with 9 bases separating them. Germline loops: CDR1 MGHRA, CDR2 YSYEKL. Written as DNA, the CDR3 is TGCGCCAGCAGCCAGGCTAGTACCTCCTACGAGCAGTACTTC. Protein: CASSQASTSYEQYF.

This sequence joins TRBV5-1 and TRBJ2-5, with 7 positions matching TRBD2. The J segment lost 4 bases and the V segment lost 1 base, leaving 4 bases of the junction unmatched. Per germline, CDR1 SGHRS and CDR2 YFSETQ. The CDR3 loop spans 14 amino acids. Here the CDR3 reads CASSLPGRAETQYF. The CDR3 DNA is TGCGCCAGCAGCTTGCCAGGGAGGGCAGAGACCCAGTACTTC.

The chain has TRBV2 and TRBJ2-1, with a possible D match to TRBD1 (5 bases). The germline V and J ends were trimmed by 1 base and 7 bases, with 5 bases remaining between them. The CDR3 is made up of 12 amino acids. The germline V gene has CDR1 SNHLY and CDR2 FYNNEI. The CDR3 sequence: CASSEEGNEQFF. DNA of the CDR3: TGTGCCAGCAGTGAAGAGGGGAATGAGCAGTTCTTC.

The CDR3 sequence: CASSETGKGEQYF. CDR3 sequence (DNA): TGTGCCAGCAGTGAGACAGGGAAGGGGGAGCAGTACTTC. This chain connects TRBV27 to TRBJ2-7; TRBD1 matches at 7 bases. Looked up from germline, CDR1 is MNHEY and CDR2 is SMNVEV (reference sequence). This CDR3 region has 13 residues. Trimming took 5 bases from V and 7 from J; bases not matched to a gene: 8.

CDR3 sequence (DNA): TGTGCCAGCAGCCGGACAGCTTGGGAGGAAAAACTGTTTTTT. Amino acids: CASSRTAWEEKLFF. The chain uses TRBV7-9 and TRBJ1-4; TRBD1 might be the D (6 bases). CDR3 size: 14 residues. V shed 5 bases and J shed 8 bases, with 15 bases lying between them. Germline lookup yields CDR1 SEHNR and CDR2 FQNEAQ (reference sequence).

This clone was detected only once. The chain combines TRBV2 with TRBJ2-2; TRBD1 is a possible D gene (5 bases). Germline values: CDR1 SNHLY, CDR2 FYNNEI. The CDR3 runs to 14 residues. V lost 2 bases to trimming and J lost 7 bases, with 11 bases between them. The CDR3 DNA reads as TGTGCCAGCAGTGAAACCAGGGCCGGCGGGGAGCTGTTTTTT. This sequence encodes CASSETRAGGELFF.

The V call is TRBV5-5, the J call TRBJ2-5; possible D gene TRBD1, 5 bases. The CDR3 sequence is 13 residues long. V was pared by 1 base and J by 4 bases, with 8 bases between. Per the germline V gene, CDR1 is SGHKS and CDR2 is YYEKEE (reference sequence). The DNA for the CDR3 is TGTGCCAGCAGCTTGTTGACAGTAGAGACCCAGTACTTC. As protein: CASSLLTVETQYF.

The chain has TRBV2 and TRBJ2-3; D tentatively fits TRBD1 or TRBD2 (7 bases each). The CDR3 has 14 residues. Trimming took off 5 bases at V and 4 bases at J, with 13 bases between the two ends. The germline gives CDR1 SNHLY, CDR2 FYNNEI. DNA for the CDR3: TGTGCCAGCAGTCCCAGGGGGAGGGCAGATACGCAGTATTTT. This codes for CASSPRGRADTQYF.

The chain employs TRBV2 and TRBJ2-5; perhaps D is TRBD1 or TRBD2 (5 bases each). The last part of the DNA fits TRBJ2-7 better; the J call may be wrong. The CDR3 covers 14 residues. Germline assignment: CDR1 SNHLY and CDR2 FYNNEI. CDR3 coding DNA: TGTGCCAGCAGCAGGAACCGGGGACCCTACGAGCAGTACTTC. It translates to CASSRNRGPYEQYF.

The V gene is TRBV28, the J gene TRBJ2-2; TRBD2 might be the D (6 bases). Germline V gene lookup returns CDR1 MDHEN and CDR2 SYDVKM. This CDR3 has 14 residues. V lost 6 bases to trimming and J lost 5 bases, with 13 bases between them. CDR3 DNA: TGTGCCAGCAGACGGGACTCGATGACCGGGGAGCTGTTTTTT. It is translated as CASRRDSMTGELFF.

About this clone itself: This sample includes further DNA sequences coding for the same CDR3. The J gene is TRBJ1-5, the V gene TRBV5-1; D is undetermined. The CDR3 length is 15 residues. CDR1 is SGHRS, CDR2 YFSETQ, per germline. The V and J ends lost 0 bases and 0 bases respectively, with 7 bases between them. CDR3 region: CASSLDGDSNQPQHF. The CDR3 DNA follows: TGCGCCAGCAGCTTGGATGGGGATAGCAATCAGCCCCAGCATTTT.

The chain couples TRBV2 to TRBJ2-4; maybe TRBD2 (5 bases). CDR1 SNHLY and CDR2 FYNNEI come from the germline V gene. Trimming cost V 3 bases and J 1 base, with 13 bases left between them. This CDR3 has 16 residues. CDR3 sequence reads: CASSDEGWKAKNIQYF. In nucleotides, the CDR3 is TGTGCCAGCAGTGATGAGGGCTGGAAGGCCAAAAACATTCAGTACTTC.

V and J are TRBV28 and TRBJ1-2; D is perhaps TRBD1 (5 bases). V was pared by 0 bases and J by 8 bases, with 10 bases between. The CDR3 spans 13 residues. Germline CDR1 MDHEN, CDR2 SYDVKM. The CDR3 loop reads CASSLWQGGGYTF. The CDR3, as DNA: TGTGCCAGCAGTTTATGGCAGGGAGGCGGCTACACCTTC.

V usage is TRBV9 and J usage is TRBJ2-1; no reliable D call. V shed 4 bases and J shed 6 bases, with 17 bases lying between them. The CDR3 spans 15 residues. Germline V CDR1 and CDR2: SGDLS, YYNGEE. The DNA of the CDR3 is TGTGCCAGCAGCCCTGGCCCGGAGTCCATCAATGAGCAGTTCTTC. Protein sequence: CASSPGPESINEQFF. The variable domain in full, with the rest retrieved from reference TRBV9 and TRBJ2-1, is DSGVTQTPKHLITATGQRVTLRCSPRSGDLSVYWYQQSLDQGLQFLIQYYNGEERAKGNILERFSAQQFPDLHSELNLSSLELGDSALYFCASSPGPESINEQFFGPGTRLTVL.

The rearrangement uses TRBV19 and TRBJ2-3, with TRBD2 matching over 11 bases. The CDR3 consists of 15 residues. Losses at the gene ends were 8 bases for V and 8 bases for J; bases not matched to a gene: 12. Germline-derived CDR1 and CDR2 are LNHDA and SQIVND (reference sequence). The CDR3 bases are TGTGCCAGTGAAGTAGCGGGAGGGGCATTTCGTACGCAGTATTTT. It encodes CASEVAGGAFRTQYF. The full variable domain, in which reference TRBV19 and TRBJ2-3 provide the parts outside the CDR3, is DGGITQSPKYLFRKEGQNVTLSCEQNLNHDAMYWYRQDPGQGLRLIYYSQIVNDFQKGDIAEGYSVSREKKESFPLTVTSAQKNPTAFYLCASEVAGGAFRTQYFGPGTRLTVL.

This clone occurred a few times. This chain links TRBV4-1 with TRBJ2-7; 9 bases line up with TRBD1. The CDR3 is 14 amino acids. Germline V gene lookup returns CDR1 MGHRA and CDR2 YSYEKL. V was clipped by 1 base and J by 6 bases; unmatched bases: 4. CDR3 nucleotides: TGCGCCAGCAGCCAAGGGGGACAGGGACCCGAGCAGTACTTC. Residues: CASSQGGQGPEQYF.

The chain uses TRBV28 and TRBJ1-5, with 7 nucleotides matching TRBD1. The V and J ends lost 3 bases and 5 bases, in that order; junction bases with no gene match: 7. Germline V CDR1 and CDR2: MDHEN, SYDVKM. This CDR3 is built from 15 residues. CDR3 amino acids: CASSFRTGLHQPQHF. CDR3 nucleotides: TGTGCCAGCAGTTTCCGGACAGGTCTGCATCAGCCCCAGCATTTT.

The chain combines TRBV19 with TRBJ2-7; 7 bases are shared with TRBD2. The CDR3 has 14 amino acids. Germline trimming cut 7 bases from V and 2 bases from J; bases unmatched to any gene: 8. Germline CDR1 and CDR2: LNHDA and SQIVND (reference sequence). Written as DNA, the CDR3 is TGTGCCAGTAAGCAGCGGGACGTAGCCTACGAGCAGTACTTC. Protein: CASKQRDVAYEQYF.

V usage is TRBV11-2 and J usage is TRBJ1-2; D might be TRBD1 (5 bases). Germline V gives CDR1 SGHAT, CDR2 FQNNGV. Deletions cut 1 base from V and 8 bases from J, with 14 bases between. The CDR3 length is 14 residues. CDR3 sequence reads: CASSLAGPVRGYTF. The CDR3 bases are TGTGCCAGCAGCTTAGCGGGGCCAGTTAGGGGCTACACCTTC.

This rearrangement joins TRBV4-1 to TRBJ2-1, with D possibly matching TRBD2 (5 bases). The CDR3 extends over 15 amino acids. Germline values: CDR1 MGHRA, CDR2 YSYEKL. The V gene lost 4 bases and the J gene lost 1 base, with 11 bases spanning the gap. This CDR3 is CASSPRPGSYNEQFF. The CDR3 DNA reads TGCGCCAGCAGCCCTCGTCCGGGATCCTACAATGAGCAGTTCTTC.

The chain joins TRBV6-1 to TRBJ1-2; 8 bases are a match to TRBD1. The CDR3 is made up of 15 amino acids. Germline values: CDR1 MNHNS, CDR2 SASEGT. The J segment lost 3 bases and the V segment lost 4 bases, leaving 7 bases of the junction unmatched. The CDR3: CASSGTLTGDYGYTF. CDR3 coding DNA: TGTGCCAGCAGTGGAACGTTGACAGGGGACTATGGCTACACCTTC.